The clone carrying this T cell receptor beta chain has just one count. Its cognate antigen is unknown. This sample includes further DNA sequences coding for the same CDR3. The data were taken from a study of beta chain features in type 1 diabetes. Background on the study: Taken together, all samples contributed some 98 million examined sorted cells.

Study outcomes and limitations: Unsettled here was the matter of whether HLA type influences TCRB rearrangement. All four CD4+ subsets of Type 1 diabetes patients contained TCRB CDR3s that were moderately but significantly shorter.

Reverse transcribing all isolated RNA meant expressed TCRB transcripts were sequenced. TCRdb's copy holds only in-frame clones and misses some; the assay was immunoSEQ multiplex PCR. Among about 930,000 clones listed, roughly 15% were seen once. V dropped 3 bases and J dropped 2 bases, with 9 bases sitting between them. This CDR3 is built from 15 residues. Germline loops: CDR1 SGHDT, CDR2 YYEEEE. The sequenced sample consisted of naive CD4+ T cells from blood. The chain employs TRBV5-6 and TRBJ2-6, with D unclear. The clonotype originates from a woman under 30 in good health. DNA of the CDR3: TGTGCCAGCAGCTGGCGAGTAGCTGGGGCCAACGTCCTGACTTTC. Protein product: CASSWRVAGANVLTF.